Below, one T cell receptor beta chain is given with its context. The antigen remains unidentified. CDR1 and CDR2 from the germline V gene are LNHDA and SQIVND (reference sequence). Unmatched junction bases numbered 10, after V lost 10 bases and J lost 4 bases. The CDR3 covers 14 residues. This sample was taken from a study of CD8 T cells in ankylosing spondylitis. TCRdb analysed the 5' RACE reads with MiXCR anew, one entry per CDR3 protein. The sample lists around 490,000 distinct CDR3 sequences; approximately 5.3% were seen once. The study, taken as a whole, reports: What appeared characteristic of ankylosing spondylitis blood was a TCR beta motif of fewer than ten highly homologous variants.

This chain links TRBV19 with TRBJ1-5; TRBD1 matches at 7 bases. This clonotype originated in a male donor with ankylosing spondylitis. The sequenced sample was blood, either unsorted or a sorted T cell fraction (not recorded which). In nucleotides, the CDR3 is TGTGCCACCTCGACAGGGAGAGGAAATCAGCCCCAGCATTTT. This encodes CATSTGRGNQPQHF.